The TCR beta chain under discussion was sequenced for a study of blood T cell repertoires in COVID-19. As for the study in general: From the United States, Italy and Spain came samples of acute and convalescent COVID-19.

This CDR3 comprises 15 residues. Germline CDR1 is MNHEY and CDR2 is SVGAGI. With V trimmed by 6 bases and J by 8 bases, 11 bases remained unmatched. Participants spanned ages about 18 to 100 years and resided in 24 US areas. Two consecutive negative NP/OP PCR tests, clearance, or resolved symptoms defined Cohort 3 recovery. Original processing methods: Amplification of reference gene primers was used by the study to estimate nucleated cell counts. Clones were sequenced by immunoSEQ multiplex PCR, and TCRdb holds only the in-frame ones, with some missing. The D gene and trimming were derived from the DNA, and the V and J assignments and clone size from that table. In the table there are a few hundred thousand clones, about 87% of which are singletons.

Specimen: PBMCs or T cells enriched from blood (not recorded which). This receptor was obtained from a woman aged 50 to 65 who had recovered from COVID-19. This chain joins TRBV6-5 and TRBJ2-1; TRBD2 matches 9 bases. The CDR3 is CASRTEGLARHEQFF. The CDR3 nucleotides read TGTGCCAGCAGAACCGAGGGACTAGCTCGACATGAGCAGTTCTTC.